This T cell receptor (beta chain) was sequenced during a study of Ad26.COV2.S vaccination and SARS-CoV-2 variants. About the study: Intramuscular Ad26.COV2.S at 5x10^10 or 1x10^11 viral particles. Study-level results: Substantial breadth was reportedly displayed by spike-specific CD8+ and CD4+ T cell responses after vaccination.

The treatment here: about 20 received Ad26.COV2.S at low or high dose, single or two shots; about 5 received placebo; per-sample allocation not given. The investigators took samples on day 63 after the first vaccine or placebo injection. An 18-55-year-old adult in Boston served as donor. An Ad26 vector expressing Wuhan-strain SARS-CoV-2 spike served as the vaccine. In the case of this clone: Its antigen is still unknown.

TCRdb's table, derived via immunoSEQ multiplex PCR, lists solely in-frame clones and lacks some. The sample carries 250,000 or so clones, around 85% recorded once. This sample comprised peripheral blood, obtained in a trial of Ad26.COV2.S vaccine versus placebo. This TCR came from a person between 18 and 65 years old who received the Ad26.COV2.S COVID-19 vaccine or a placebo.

CDR3 sequence: CASSLEMGGYTF. In nucleotides, the CDR3 is TGTGCCAGCAGCTTAGAAATGGGAGGCTACACCTTC. The rearrangement uses TRBV7-2 and TRBJ1-2, with D hard to call. The CDR3 consists of 12 residues. Trimming removed 1 base at V and 8 bases at J, with 8 bases between. Germline CDR1 and CDR2: SGHTA and FQGNSA.